This T cell receptor (beta chain) was identified during a study of tumour-infiltrating T cells in Burkitt lymphoma. Assay used: immunoSEQ multiplex PCR; TCRdb lists only in-frame clones, some missing. This sample has under 4,000 clones, with 11% to 15% found just once. As concerns this clone: Its antigen is not known. A far larger clone differs by one base, so this is likely a read error. Other DNA sequences of this sample code for an identical CDR3.

Study-wide points: Several public clonotypes recurred in numerous Burkitt lymphoma patients.

Sequencing input: tumor tissue. The receptor comes from a human donor with Burkitt lymphoma.

The DNA of the CDR3 is TGTGCCAGCAGTTCTCGGGGACAGGGGATTGGTAACACCGGGGAGTTGTTTTTT. It encodes CASSSRGQGIGNTGELFF. The rearrangement uses TRBV28 and TRBJ2-2; 10 bases map to TRBD1. The CDR3 consists of 18 residues. Germline values: CDR1 MDHEN, CDR2 SYDVKM.